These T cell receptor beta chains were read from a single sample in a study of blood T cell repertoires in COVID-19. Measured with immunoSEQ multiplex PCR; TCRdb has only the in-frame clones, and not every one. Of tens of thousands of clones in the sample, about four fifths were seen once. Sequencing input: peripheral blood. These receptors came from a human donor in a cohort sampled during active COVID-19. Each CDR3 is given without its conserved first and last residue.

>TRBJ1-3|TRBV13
ASSLVGREGAGNTIY
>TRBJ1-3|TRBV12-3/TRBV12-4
ASSLQGPVY
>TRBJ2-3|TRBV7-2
ASSPRQGRSTDTQY
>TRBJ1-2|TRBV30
ARSRDRDYNYGYT
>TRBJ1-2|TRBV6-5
ASSYFTGYGYT
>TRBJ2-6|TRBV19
ASSDPGTSMFGANVLT
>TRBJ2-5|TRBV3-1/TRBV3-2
ATELAGGQETQY
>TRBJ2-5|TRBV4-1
ASSQDSRGRQETQY
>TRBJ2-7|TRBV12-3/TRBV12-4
ATSESGSNEQY
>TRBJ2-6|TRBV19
ASEEEGREGPGANVLT
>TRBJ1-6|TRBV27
ASSLLAQGARSSYNSPLH
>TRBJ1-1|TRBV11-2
ASSSIGGTMNTEAF
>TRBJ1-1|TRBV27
ASTAHSNTEAF
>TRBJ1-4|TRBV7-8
ASSSQTWGVTNEKLF
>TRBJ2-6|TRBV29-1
SVVVGGGGANVLT
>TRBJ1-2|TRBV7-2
ASSSGGQKIYGYT
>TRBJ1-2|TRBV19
ASTTPGEGVNGYT
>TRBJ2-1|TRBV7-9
ASSKLAGPYNEQF
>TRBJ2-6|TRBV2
ASSQNTGAGANVLT
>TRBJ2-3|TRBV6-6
ASSYGTGDTDTQY
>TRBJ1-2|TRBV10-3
AISDRGDDYGYT
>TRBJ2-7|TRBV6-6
ASSKYEQY
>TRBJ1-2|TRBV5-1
ASSLSGDGYT
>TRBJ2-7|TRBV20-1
SASPSGSSYEQY
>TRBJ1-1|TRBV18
ASSLDRNTEAF
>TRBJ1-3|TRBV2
ASSEVGTGAGNTIY
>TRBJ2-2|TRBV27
ASSLWLGGGSLGGELF
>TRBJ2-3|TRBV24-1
ATSEYRGTQY
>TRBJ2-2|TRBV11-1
ASSLLAGNTGELF
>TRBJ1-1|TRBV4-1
ASSPGQGGSEAF
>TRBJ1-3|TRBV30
AWSPTGWERLIY
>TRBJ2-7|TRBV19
ASSRSGYEQY
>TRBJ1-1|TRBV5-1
ASSLARTDRNTEAF
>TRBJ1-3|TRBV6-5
ASDTPYRKGNTIY
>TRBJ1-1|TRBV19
ATLGFQGWTEAF
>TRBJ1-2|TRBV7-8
ASSLARQYGYT
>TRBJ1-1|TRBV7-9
ASSFSGEAF
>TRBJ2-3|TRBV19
ASSIGSGNTDTQY
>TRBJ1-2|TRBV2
ASSPSRQALLFDYGYT
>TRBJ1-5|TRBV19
ATKEGGRSNQPQH
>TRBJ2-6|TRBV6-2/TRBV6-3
ASSAGFSGANVLT
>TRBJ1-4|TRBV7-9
ASSLASDRGKLF
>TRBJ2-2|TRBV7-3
ASSRETGELF
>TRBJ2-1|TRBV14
ASSQGGGPYNEQF
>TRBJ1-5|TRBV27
ASSSGRYSNQPQH
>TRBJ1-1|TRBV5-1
ASSAGQGTNTEAF
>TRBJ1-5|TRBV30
AWSVVGGIDQPQH
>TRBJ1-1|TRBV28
ASRTGAPLNTEAF
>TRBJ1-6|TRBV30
AWSVLRASPLH
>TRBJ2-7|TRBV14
ASSQWTGVIEQY
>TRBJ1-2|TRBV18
ATTPLTGSNYGYT
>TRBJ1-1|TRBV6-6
ASSYYPMGDTEAF
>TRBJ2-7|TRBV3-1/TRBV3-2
ASSQTHGGAYEQY
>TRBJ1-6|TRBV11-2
ASSTRQSPLH
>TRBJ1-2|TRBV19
ASNTGQGAANYGYT
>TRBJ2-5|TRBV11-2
ASSPRATHQETQY
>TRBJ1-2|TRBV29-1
SVGSSYGYT
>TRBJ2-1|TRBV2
ASSRLAGGMAEQF
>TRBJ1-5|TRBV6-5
ASTRSGTGNQPQH
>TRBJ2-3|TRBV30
AWSVLASGGSTQY